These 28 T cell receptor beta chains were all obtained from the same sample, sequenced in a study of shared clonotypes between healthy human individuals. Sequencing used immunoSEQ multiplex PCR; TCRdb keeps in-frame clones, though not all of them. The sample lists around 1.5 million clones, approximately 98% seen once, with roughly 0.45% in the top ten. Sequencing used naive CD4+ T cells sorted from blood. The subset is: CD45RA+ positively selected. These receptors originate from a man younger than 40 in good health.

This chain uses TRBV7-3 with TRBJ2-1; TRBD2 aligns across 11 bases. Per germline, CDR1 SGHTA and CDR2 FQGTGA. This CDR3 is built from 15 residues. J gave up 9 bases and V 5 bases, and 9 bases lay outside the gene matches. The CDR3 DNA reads TGTGCCAGCAGCCCGGGACTAGCGGACTTCAGTGAGCAGTTCTTC. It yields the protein CASSPGLADFSEQFF.

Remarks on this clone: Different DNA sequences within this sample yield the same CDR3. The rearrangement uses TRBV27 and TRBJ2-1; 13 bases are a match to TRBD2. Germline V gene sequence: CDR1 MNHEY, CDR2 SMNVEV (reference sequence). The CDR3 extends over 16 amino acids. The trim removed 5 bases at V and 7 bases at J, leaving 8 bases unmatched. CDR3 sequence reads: CASSPRLAGGGNEQFF. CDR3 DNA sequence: TGTGCCAGCAGTCCTCGACTAGCGGGAGGAGGTAATGAGCAGTTCTTC.

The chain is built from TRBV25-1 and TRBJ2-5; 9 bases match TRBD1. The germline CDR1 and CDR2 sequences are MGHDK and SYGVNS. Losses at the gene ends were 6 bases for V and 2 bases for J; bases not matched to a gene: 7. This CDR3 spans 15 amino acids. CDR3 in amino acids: CASRGTGSYQETQYF. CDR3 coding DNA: TGTGCCAGCAGGGGGACAGGGAGCTATCAAGAGACCCAGTACTTC.

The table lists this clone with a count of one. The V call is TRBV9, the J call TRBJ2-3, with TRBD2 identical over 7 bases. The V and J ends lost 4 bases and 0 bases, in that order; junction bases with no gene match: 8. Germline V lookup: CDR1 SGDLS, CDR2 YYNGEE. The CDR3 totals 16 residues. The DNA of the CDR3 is TGTGCCAGCAGCACAGACGTTAGCGGGAGCACAGATACGCAGTATTTT. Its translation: CASSTDVSGSTDTQYF.

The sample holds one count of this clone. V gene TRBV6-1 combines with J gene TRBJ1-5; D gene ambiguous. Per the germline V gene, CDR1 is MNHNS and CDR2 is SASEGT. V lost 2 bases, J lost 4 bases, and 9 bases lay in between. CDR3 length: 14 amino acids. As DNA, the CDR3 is TGTGCCAGCAGTGAATTCGGATCGAATCAGCCCCAGCATTTT. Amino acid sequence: CASSEFGSNQPQHF.

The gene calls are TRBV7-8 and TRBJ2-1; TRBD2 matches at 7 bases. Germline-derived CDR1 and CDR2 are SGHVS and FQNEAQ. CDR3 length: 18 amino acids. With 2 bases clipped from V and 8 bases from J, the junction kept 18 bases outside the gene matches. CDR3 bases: TGTGCCAGCAGCTTACCCTCCGGTAGGATCATTGGGAGGGATGAGCAGTTCTTC. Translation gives CASSLPSGRIIGRDEQFF.

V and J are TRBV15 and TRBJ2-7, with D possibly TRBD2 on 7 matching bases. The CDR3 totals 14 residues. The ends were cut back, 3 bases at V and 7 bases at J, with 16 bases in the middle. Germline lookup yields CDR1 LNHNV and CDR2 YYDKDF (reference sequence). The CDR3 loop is CATSSWGGYEEQYF. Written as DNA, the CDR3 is TGTGCCACCAGCAGCTGGGGGGGCTATGAAGAGCAGTACTTC.

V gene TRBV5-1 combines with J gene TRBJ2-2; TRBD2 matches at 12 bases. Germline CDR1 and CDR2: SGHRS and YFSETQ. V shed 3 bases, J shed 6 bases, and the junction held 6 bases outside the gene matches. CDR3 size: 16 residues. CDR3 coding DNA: TGCGCCAGCAGCTCGACTAGCGGGAGTATATCCGGGGAGCTGTTTTTT. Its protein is CASSSTSGSISGELFF.

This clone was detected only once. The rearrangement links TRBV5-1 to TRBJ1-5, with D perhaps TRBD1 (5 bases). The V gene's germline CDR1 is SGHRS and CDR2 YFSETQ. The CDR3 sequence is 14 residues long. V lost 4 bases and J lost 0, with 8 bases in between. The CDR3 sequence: CASSQTDSNQPQHF. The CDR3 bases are TGCGCCAGCAGCCAGACAGATAGCAATCAGCCCCAGCATTTT. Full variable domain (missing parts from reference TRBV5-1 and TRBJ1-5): KAGVTQTPRYLIKTRGQQVTLSCSPISGHRSVSWYQQTPGQGLQFLFEYFSETQRNKGNFPGRFSGRQFSNSRSEMNVSTLELGDSALYLCASSQTDSNQPQHFGDGTRLSIL.

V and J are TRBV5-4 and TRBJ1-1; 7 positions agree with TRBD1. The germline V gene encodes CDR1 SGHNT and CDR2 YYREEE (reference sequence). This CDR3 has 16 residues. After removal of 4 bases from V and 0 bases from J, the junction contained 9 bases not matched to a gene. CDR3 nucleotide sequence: TGTGCCAGCAGCCCCGAAGGGGGCTGGGTGAACACTGAAGCTTTCTTT. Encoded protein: CASSPEGGWVNTEAFF.

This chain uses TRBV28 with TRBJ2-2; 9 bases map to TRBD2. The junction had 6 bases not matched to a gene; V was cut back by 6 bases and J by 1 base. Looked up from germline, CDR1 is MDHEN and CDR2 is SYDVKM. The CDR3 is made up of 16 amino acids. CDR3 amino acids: CASSPLTSGNTGELFF. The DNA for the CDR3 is TGTGCCAGCAGCCCCCTGACTAGCGGGAACACCGGGGAGCTGTTTTTT.

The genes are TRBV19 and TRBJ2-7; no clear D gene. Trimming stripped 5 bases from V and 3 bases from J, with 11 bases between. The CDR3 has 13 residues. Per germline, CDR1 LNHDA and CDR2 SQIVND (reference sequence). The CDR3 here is CASSRTDLYEQYF. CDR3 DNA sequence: TGTGCCAGTAGTCGGACGGACCTCTACGAGCAGTACTTC.

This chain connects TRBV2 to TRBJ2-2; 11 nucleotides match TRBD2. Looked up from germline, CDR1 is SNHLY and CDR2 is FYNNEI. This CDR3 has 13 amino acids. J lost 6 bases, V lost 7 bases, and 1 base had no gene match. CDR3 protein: CASISGRAGELFF. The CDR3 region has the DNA TGTGCCAGCATTAGCGGGAGGGCCGGGGAGCTGTTTTTT.

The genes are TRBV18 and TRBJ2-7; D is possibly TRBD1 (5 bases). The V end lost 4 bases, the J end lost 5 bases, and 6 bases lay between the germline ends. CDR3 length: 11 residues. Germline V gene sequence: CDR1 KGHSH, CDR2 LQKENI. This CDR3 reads CASSQGNEQYF. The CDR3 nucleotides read TGTGCCAGCTCACAGGGGAACGAGCAGTACTTC.

This CDR3 is CASSRLENTGELFF. The CDR3 region has the DNA TGTGCCAGCTCACGTTTAGAGAACACCGGGGAGCTGTTTTTT. The chain employs TRBV18 and TRBJ2-2; D is unclear. The germline V gene encodes CDR1 KGHSH and CDR2 LQKENI. The ends were cut back, 4 bases at V and 1 base at J, with 7 bases in the middle. The CDR3 runs 14 residues.

In nucleotides, the CDR3 is TGTGCCAGCAGTTTAACAGGGCTTAGTGGCTACACCTTC. As protein: CASSLTGLSGYTF. The V gene is TRBV28, the J gene TRBJ1-2; the D gene is possibly TRBD1 (6 bases). V was clipped by 2 bases and J by 7 bases, with 11 bases between them. The length of the CDR3 is 13 residues. From germline, CDR1 is MDHEN and CDR2 SYDVKM.

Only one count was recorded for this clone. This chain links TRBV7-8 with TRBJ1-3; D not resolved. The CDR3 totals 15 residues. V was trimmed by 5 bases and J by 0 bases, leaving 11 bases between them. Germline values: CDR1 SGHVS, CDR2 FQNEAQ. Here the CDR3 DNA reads TGTGCCAGCAGCCCTAGAGCGGCCTCTGGAAACACCATATATTTT. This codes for CASSPRAASGNTIYF.

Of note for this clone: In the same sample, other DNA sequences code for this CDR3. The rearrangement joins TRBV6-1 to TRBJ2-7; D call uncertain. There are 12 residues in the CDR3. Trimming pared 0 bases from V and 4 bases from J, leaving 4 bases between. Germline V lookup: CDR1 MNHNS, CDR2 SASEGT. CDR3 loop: CASSEARYEQYF. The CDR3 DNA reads TGTGCCAGCAGTGAAGCCCGATACGAGCAGTACTTC.

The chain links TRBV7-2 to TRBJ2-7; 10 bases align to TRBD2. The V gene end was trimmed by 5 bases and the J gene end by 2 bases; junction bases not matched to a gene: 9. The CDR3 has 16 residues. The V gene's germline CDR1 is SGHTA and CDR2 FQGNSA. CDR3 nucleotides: TGTGCCAGCAGCCCTAGACGGACTAGCGGAACCTACGAGCAGTACTTC. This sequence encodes CASSPRRTSGTYEQYF. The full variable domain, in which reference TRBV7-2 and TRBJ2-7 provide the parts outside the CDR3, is GAGVSQSPSNKVTEKGKDVELRCDPISGHTALYWYRQSLGQGLEFLIYFQGNSAPDKSGLPSDRFSAERTGGSVSTLTIQRTQQEDSAVYLCASSPRRTSGTYEQYFGPGTRLTVT.

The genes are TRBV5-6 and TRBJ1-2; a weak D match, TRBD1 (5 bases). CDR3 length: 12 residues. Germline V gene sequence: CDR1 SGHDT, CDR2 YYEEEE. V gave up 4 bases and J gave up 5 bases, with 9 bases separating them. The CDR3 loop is CASSGGRYGYTF. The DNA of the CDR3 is TGTGCCAGCAGCGGGGGGAGATATGGCTACACCTTC.

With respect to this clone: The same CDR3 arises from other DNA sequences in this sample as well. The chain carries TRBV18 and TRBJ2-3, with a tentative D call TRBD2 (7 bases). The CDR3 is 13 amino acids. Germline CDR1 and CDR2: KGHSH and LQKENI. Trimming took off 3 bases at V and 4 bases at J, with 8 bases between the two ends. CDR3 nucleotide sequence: TGTGCCAGCTCACCCGGGGGGCCAGATACGCAGTATTTT. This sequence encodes CASSPGGPDTQYF. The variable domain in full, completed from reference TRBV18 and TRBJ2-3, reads NAGVMQNPRHLVRRRGQEARLRCSPMKGHSHVYWYRQLPEEGLKFMVYLQKENIIDESGMPKERFSAEFPKEGPSILRIQQVVRGDSAAYFCASSPGGPDTQYFGPGTRLTVL.

Written as DNA, the CDR3 is TGTGCCAGCAGACCGGGACACCTGGGTCGGACCCAGTACTTC. Translation: CASRPGHLGRTQYF. The chain combines TRBV5-6 with TRBJ2-5; TRBD1 might be the D (6 bases). The V gene lost 5 bases and the J gene lost 7 bases, with 18 bases spanning the gap. This CDR3 comprises 14 residues. CDR1 is SGHDT, CDR2 YYEEEE, per germline.

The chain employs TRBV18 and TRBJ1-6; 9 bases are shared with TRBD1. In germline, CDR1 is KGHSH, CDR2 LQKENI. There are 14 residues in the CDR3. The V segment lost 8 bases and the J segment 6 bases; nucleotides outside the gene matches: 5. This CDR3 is CASGTGQTNSPLHF. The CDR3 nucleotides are TGTGCCAGCGGGACAGGGCAAACTAATTCACCCCTCCACTTT.

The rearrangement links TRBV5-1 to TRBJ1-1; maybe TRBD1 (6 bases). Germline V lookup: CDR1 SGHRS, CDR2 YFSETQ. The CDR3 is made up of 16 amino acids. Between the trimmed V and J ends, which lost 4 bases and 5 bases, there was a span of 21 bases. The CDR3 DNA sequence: TGCGCCAGCAGCCCGGATAACAGGGTAAAGGGGACTGAAGCTTTCTTT. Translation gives CASSPDNRVKGTEAFF.

The CDR3 region has the DNA TGCGCCAGCAGCCCCCAAATAAGACTAGCGGGAGGCACCGCCCAGTACTTC. As protein: CASSPQIRLAGGTAQYF. The chain combines TRBV4-1 with TRBJ2-5; 13 nucleotides line up with TRBD2. Germline V CDR1 and CDR2: MGHRA, YSYEKL. V gave up 4 bases and J gave up 9 bases; unmatched junction bases: 14. The CDR3 loop spans 17 amino acids.

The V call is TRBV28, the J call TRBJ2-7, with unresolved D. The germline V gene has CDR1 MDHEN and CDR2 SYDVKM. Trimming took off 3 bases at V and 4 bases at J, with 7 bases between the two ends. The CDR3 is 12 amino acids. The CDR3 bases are TGTGCCAGCAGTTTTACCTTTTACGAGCAGTACTTC. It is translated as CASSFTFYEQYF.

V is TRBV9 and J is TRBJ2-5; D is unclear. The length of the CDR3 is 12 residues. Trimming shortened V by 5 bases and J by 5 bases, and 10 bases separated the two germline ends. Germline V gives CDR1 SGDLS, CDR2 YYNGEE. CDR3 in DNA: TGTGCCAGCAGTAAGACTGCCGAGACCCAGTACTTC. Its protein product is CASSKTAETQYF. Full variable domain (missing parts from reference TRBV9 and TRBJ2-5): DSGVTQTPKHLITATGQRVTLRCSPRSGDLSVYWYQQSLDQGLQFLIQYYNGEERAKGNILERFSAQQFPDLHSELNLSSLELGDSALYFCASSKTAETQYFGPGTRLLVL.

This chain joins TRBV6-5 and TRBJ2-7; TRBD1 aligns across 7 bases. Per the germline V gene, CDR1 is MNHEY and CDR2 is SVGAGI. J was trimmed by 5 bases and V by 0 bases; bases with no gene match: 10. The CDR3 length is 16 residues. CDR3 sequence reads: CASSYSDRQGIHEQYF. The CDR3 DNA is TGTGCCAGCAGTTACTCGGACAGGCAGGGGATACACGAGCAGTACTTC.